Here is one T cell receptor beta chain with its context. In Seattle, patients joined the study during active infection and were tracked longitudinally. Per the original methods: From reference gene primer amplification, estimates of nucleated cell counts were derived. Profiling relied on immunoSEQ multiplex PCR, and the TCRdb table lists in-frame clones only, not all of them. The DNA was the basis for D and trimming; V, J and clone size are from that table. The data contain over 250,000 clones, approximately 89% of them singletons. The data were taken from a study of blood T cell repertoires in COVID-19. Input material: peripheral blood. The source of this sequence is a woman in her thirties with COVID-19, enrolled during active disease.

CDR3: CASKFQGMNTEAFF. Written as DNA, the CDR3 is TGTGCCAGTAAGTTTCAGGGGATGAACACTGAAGCTTTCTTT. This chain uses TRBV19 with TRBJ1-1, with D tentatively TRBD1 (6 bases). Germline V gene lookup returns CDR1 LNHDA and CDR2 SQIVND (reference sequence). The germline V and J ends were trimmed by 7 bases and 0 bases, with 12 bases remaining between them. The CDR3 sequence is 14 residues long.